This T cell receptor beta chain was obtained from a study of vaccination effects on CD4 cells after COVID-19. For the study at large: Two million PBMC were placed in each well, which was supplemented with approximately 9.7 IU/ml IL-2 and about 10 ug/ml peptides. Findings and limits, study-wide: Whether induced by infection or by vaccine, clones showed marked clonal contraction late after vaccination.

A word on this clone: Its antigen remains unidentified.

TCRdb's copy holds only in-frame clones and misses some; the assay was immunoSEQ multiplex PCR. The data contain about 57,000 clones, about four fifths of them seen just once; the ten biggest clones take up roughly 4.2%. Culturing for more than 9 days preceded CD4+ T cell isolation. As their vaccination, participants received two doses of either BNT162b2 or mRNA-1273. Neither prior SARS-CoV-2 infection nor positive nucleocapsid antibodies were present in the vaccine recipients. Source: CD4+ T cells from PBMCs cultured without peptide, taken after COVID-19 vaccination. This clonotype was sampled from a human donor who received a COVID-19 vaccine.

The CDR3 bases are TGTGCCAGCAGCCCGGAGAGCATATTGCACGAGCAGTACTTC. Its protein is CASSPESILHEQYF. The V gene is TRBV5-5, the J gene TRBJ2-7, with D hard to call. This CDR3 is built from 14 residues. Trimming took 4 bases from V and 5 from J, leaving 16 bases between them. From germline, CDR1 is SGHKS and CDR2 YYEKEE (reference sequence).